A single sample gave rise to the 7 T cell receptor beta chains below, sequenced in a study of T cells after yellow fever vaccination. TCRdb passed the 5' RACE reads through MiXCR, listing each CDR3 protein once. This table holds about 340,000 distinct CDR3 sequences, 8.7% found once. The material was PBMCs, obtained on the day of the first yellow fever vaccination. Source of these receptors: a man younger than 35 who received the YFV17D yellow fever vaccine.

The sample holds a few counts of this clonotype. The gene calls are TRBV7-2 and TRBJ2-7; the match to TRBD1 covers 9 bases. Germline CDR1 SGHTA, CDR2 FQGNSA. The CDR3 extends over 16 amino acids. V was pared by 5 bases and J by 3 bases, with 11 bases of the junction left unmatched. The CDR3 nucleotides are TGTGCCAGCAGCACTGCAACCGGGACAGGGAGCTACGAGCAGTACTTC. It is translated as CASSTATGTGSYEQYF.

J is TRBJ2-7 and V is TRBV12-3 or TRBV12-4; tentative D call: TRBD1 (6 bases). CDR3 length equals 13 residues. V was clipped by 6 bases and J by 5 bases, with 14 bases between them. CDR3: CASSTSPGDEQYV. The CDR3 DNA sequence: TGTGCCAGCAGCACTTCTCCAGGGGACGAGCAGTACGTC.

This clonotype came up a few times. The chain combines TRBV6-2 or TRBV6-3 with TRBJ2-2; D not certain. The V end was cut by 4 bases, the J end by 5 bases, with 14 bases between. Germline V gene data show CDR1 as MNHEY and CDR2 as SVGEGT. The CDR3 extends over 15 amino acids. The CDR3 is CASSSSTIQTGELFF. The CDR3 region has the DNA TGTGCCAGCAGTTCCTCGACCATTCAGACCGGGGAGCTGTTTTTT.

V and J are TRBV6-5 and TRBJ1-3; D gene uncertain. This CDR3 has 16 amino acids. CDR1 is MNHEY, CDR2 SVGAGI, per germline. Trimming removed 0 bases from V and 0 bases from J, with 9 bases in between. CDR3 in DNA: TGTGCCAGCAGTTACTCGTCGGTACCCTCTGGAAACACCATATATTTT. Encoded protein: CASSYSSVPSGNTIYF.

This clonotype was counted a few times. The chain employs TRBV7-2 and TRBJ2-1; D gene unclear. V lost 4 bases, J lost 6 bases, and 10 bases lay in between. Germline CDR1 SGHTA, CDR2 FQGNSA. The CDR3 loop spans 13 amino acids. The CDR3 DNA reads TGTGCCAGCAGCTACCCGCGCCCCAATGAGCAGTTCTTC. This gives the protein CASSYPRPNEQFF. Together with reference TRBV7-2 and TRBJ2-1, the CDR3 gives the full variable domain: GAGVSQSPSNKVTEKGKDVELRCDPISGHTALYWYRQSLGQGLEFLIYFQGNSAPDKSGLPSDRFSAERTGGSVSTLTIQRTQQEDSAVYLCASSYPRPNEQFFGPGTRLTVL.

This clonotype was seen more than once but under ten times. V gene TRBV20-1 combines with J gene TRBJ2-1; D may correspond to TRBD1 or TRBD2 (6 bases each). Germline V gene data show CDR1 as DFQATT and CDR2 as SNEGSKA (reference sequence). This CDR3 comprises 17 residues. Trimming took 1 base from V and 9 from J, leaving 25 bases between them. The CDR3: CSARVSGARNFMGEQFF. The CDR3 nucleotides read TGCAGTGCTAGAGTATCGGGGGCGCGTAATTTTATGGGTGAGCAGTTCTTC.

The chain joins TRBV7-9 to TRBJ2-5; 10 bases are shared with TRBD1. Germline V gene data show CDR1 as SEHNR and CDR2 as FQNEAQ (reference sequence). V was pared by 5 bases and J by 10 bases, with 4 bases of the junction left unmatched. This CDR3 comprises 12 residues. CDR3 sequence reads: CASSARTGGQYF. The DNA of the CDR3 is TGTGCCAGCAGCGCCAGGACAGGGGGCCAGTACTTC.